What follows is one T cell receptor (beta chain) and its context. The CDR3 is 15 residues long. V was cut by 7 bases and J by 2 bases, with 15 bases left in between. CDR1 and CDR2 from the germline V gene are SGHAT and FQNNGV. Profiled with immunoSEQ multiplex PCR; TCRdb holds only in-frame clones, not every one. Among around 300,000 clones listed, 80% to 90% were seen once. This entry belongs to a study of shared clonotypes between healthy human individuals. The rearrangement links TRBV11-2 to TRBJ2-1, with D maybe TRBD2 (6 bases). This clonotype was sampled from a man younger than 35 in good health. The material sequenced was memory CD8+ T cells sorted from blood. Stated subset: CD45RO+ cells pooled with CCR7-negative TemRA cells. The CDR3 coding sequence is TGTGCCAGCACCGTTGGGGTAGCGGCCTACAATGAGCAGTTCTTC. Translation gives CASTVGVAAYNEQFF.